This TCR beta chain is drawn from a study of identical twins. MiXCR was run by TCRdb on the 5' RACE reads, yielding one entry per CDR3 protein. The sample includes hundreds of thousands of distinct CDR3 sequences, roughly 26% seen only once; the top ten take 2.9%. The table lists this clonotype with a few counts. This CDR3 is built from 16 residues. Germline assignment: CDR1 SEHNR and CDR2 FQNEAQ (reference sequence). V gave up 4 bases and J gave up 4 bases, with 19 bases separating them. These data were also filed under a second study, of T cells expressing NK-cell markers. From that paper: For about 6 donors, the dominant NKG2C+ clonotypes made up roughly 1.0-7.0% of their CD8+ T cells.

The material sequenced was CD4+ T cells sorted from blood. This clonotype was sampled from a woman aged 18-29 years in good health. This chain links TRBV7-9 with TRBJ2-5; D assignment may be TRBD1 or TRBD2 (5 bases each). The CDR3 region is CASSSSGPMRGETQYF. In nucleotides, the CDR3 is TGTGCCAGCAGCTCCTCGGGACCTATGAGGGGAGAGACCCAGTACTTC.